This TCR beta chain was captured by sequencing in a study of blood T cell repertoires in COVID-19. Study details: The analysed material was cDNA or gDNA that came from T cells, B-cell-depleted T cells, or PBMCs.

Living in about two dozen US areas, the participants were between 18 and 89 years of age. Membership in each cohort depended on participant-reported clinical history. Some clones are missing from TCRdb's copy, which holds only in-frame ones; the method was immunoSEQ multiplex PCR. The sample includes roughly 230,000 clones, about 86% of them seen just once. The CDR3 spans 15 residues. The V gene's germline CDR1 is SGHAT and CDR2 FQDESV (reference sequence). Between the trimmed V and J ends, which lost 5 bases and 4 bases, there was a span of 17 bases. The chain combines TRBV11-1 with TRBJ1-2, with D tentatively TRBD1 (5 bases). Sequenced: PBMCs or T cells enriched from blood (not recorded which). The sequence derives from a man aged 50 to 60 who had recovered from COVID-19. The CDR3 is CASSLGSGDLYGYTF. The CDR3 nucleotides read TGTGCCAGCAGCCTAGGGTCGGGGGATCTCTATGGCTACACCTTC.